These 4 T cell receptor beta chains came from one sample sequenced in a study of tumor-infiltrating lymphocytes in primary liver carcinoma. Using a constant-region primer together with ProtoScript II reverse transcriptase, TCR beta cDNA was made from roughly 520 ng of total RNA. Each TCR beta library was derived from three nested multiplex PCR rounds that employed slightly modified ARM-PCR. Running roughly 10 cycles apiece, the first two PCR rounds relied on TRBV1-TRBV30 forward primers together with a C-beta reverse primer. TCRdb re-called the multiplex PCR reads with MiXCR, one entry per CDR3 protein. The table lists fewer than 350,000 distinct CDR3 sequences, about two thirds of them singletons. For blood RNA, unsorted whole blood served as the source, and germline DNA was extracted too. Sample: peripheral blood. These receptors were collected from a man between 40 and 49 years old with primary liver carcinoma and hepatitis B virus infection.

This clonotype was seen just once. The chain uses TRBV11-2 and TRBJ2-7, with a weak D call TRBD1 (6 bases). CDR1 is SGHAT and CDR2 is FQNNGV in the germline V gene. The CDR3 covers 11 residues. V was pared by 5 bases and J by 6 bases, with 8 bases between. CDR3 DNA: TGTGCCAGCAGCACAGGGATCGAGCAGTACTTC. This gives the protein CASSTGIEQYF.

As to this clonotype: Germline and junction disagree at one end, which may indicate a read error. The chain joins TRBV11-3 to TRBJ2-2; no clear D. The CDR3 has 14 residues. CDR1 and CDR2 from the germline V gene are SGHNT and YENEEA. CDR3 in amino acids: CAGSLAEDTGELFF. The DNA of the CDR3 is TGTGCCGGCAGCTTAGCCGAAGACACCGGGGAGCTGTTTTTT.

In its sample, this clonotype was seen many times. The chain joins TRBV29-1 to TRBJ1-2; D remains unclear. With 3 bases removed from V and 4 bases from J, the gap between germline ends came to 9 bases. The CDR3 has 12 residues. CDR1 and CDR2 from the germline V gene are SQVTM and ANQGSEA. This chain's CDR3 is CSVDDISYGYTF. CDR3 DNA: TGCAGCGTTGACGACATCAGCTATGGCTACACCTTC.

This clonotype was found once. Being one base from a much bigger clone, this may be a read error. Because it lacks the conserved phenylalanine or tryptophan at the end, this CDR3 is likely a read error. CDR3 residues: CASSQDRAAVDTQYI. In DNA form, the CDR3 reads TGTGCCAGCAGCCAAGATAGGGCGGCCGTAGATACGCAGTATATT. The chain couples TRBV4-2 to TRBJ2-3; D gene unclear. The CDR3 runs to 15 residues. Per the germline V gene, CDR1 is LGHNA and CDR2 is YNFKEQ. V lost 0 bases, J lost 5 bases, and 12 bases lay in between.